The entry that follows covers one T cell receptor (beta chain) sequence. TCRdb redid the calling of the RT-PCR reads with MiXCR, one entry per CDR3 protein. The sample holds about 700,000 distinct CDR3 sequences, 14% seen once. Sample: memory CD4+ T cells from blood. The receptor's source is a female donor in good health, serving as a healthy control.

This chain's CDR3 is CASIDLDRVGNEQFF. For the CDR3, the DNA is TGTGCCAGCATCGACTTGGACAGGGTGGGCAATGAGCAGTTCTTC. This sequence joins TRBV28 and TRBJ2-1; 8 nucleotides align to TRBD1. V shed 7 bases and J 6 bases; nucleotides not matched to a gene: 11. The CDR3 runs to 15 residues. Per germline, CDR1 MDHEN and CDR2 SYDVKM.